The 9 T cell receptor beta chains below all came from one sample that was sequenced in a study of T cell responses to AZD1222 COVID-19 vaccine. Repertoires were generated with immunoSEQ multiplex PCR, while TCRdb's copy carries only in-frame clones and drops some. The sample includes approximately 170,000 clones, roughly 94% of them seen just once. The material sequenced was peripheral blood, taken 28 days after the second AZD1222 dose. The receptors were gathered from an adult who received the AZD1222 COVID-19 vaccine.

This chain uses TRBV5-1 with TRBJ2-2, with TRBD2 identical over 11 bases. Germline V gives CDR1 SGHRS, CDR2 YFSETQ. V lost 0 bases, J lost 5 bases, and 6 bases stayed unmatched. CDR3 length: 17 amino acids. The CDR3 protein is CASSLASPSGGTGELFF. The CDR3 region has the DNA TGCGCCAGCAGCTTGGCCAGCCCTAGCGGGGGGACCGGGGAGCTGTTTTTT.

This clone has more than one count but fewer than ten. The chain is built from TRBV5-1 and TRBJ2-1; perhaps TRBD2 as D (7 bases). V lost 4 bases, J lost 0 bases, and 17 bases lay in between. The CDR3 contains 17 residues. Germline V lookup: CDR1 SGHRS, CDR2 YFSETQ. The DNA for the CDR3 is TGCGCCAGCAGCACACTGGGGGGGCAGTACTCCTACAATGAGCAGTTCTTC. It translates to CASSTLGGQYSYNEQFF.

The chain combines TRBV5-4 with TRBJ2-1; 11 positions agree with TRBD2. In germline, CDR1 is SGHNT, CDR2 YYREEE (reference sequence). The CDR3 sequence is 14 residues long. Losses at the gene ends were 4 bases for V and 5 bases for J; bases not matched to a gene: 2. CDR3 protein: CASSLGLADNEQFF. In DNA form, the CDR3 reads TGTGCCAGCAGCCTGGGACTAGCGGACAATGAGCAGTTCTTC.

A single count supports this clone. The chain combines TRBV7-9 with TRBJ2-3; 7 bases agree with TRBD2. Trimming at V came to 3 bases and at J to 6 bases, leaving 9 bases not matched to a gene. The germline gives CDR1 SEHNR, CDR2 FQNEAQ (reference sequence). The CDR3 is 15 amino acids. This CDR3 reads CASSFRTSGRDTQYF. CDR3 nucleotide sequence: TGTGCCAGCAGCTTCCGGACTAGTGGGCGGGATACGCAGTATTTT.

The CDR3 sequence: CASSSVPLLGQVNTEAFF. CDR3 sequence (DNA): TGTGCCAGCAGTTCAGTCCCCCTCTTGGGACAGGTGAACACTGAAGCTTTCTTT. This sequence joins TRBV27 and TRBJ1-1, with 8 bases aligning to TRBD1. Trimming took 4 bases from V and 0 from J; bases not matched to a gene: 13. This CDR3 region has 18 residues. Germline values: CDR1 MNHEY, CDR2 SMNVEV (reference sequence).

The V gene is TRBV4-1, the J gene TRBJ2-7; D gene uncertain. V was shortened by 1 base and J by 5 bases, with 18 bases between the two germline ends. The germline V gene has CDR1 MGHRA and CDR2 YSYEKL. The CDR3 totals 16 residues. The CDR3 DNA reads TGCGCCAGCAGCCAAGGGACGGCCACCTCCGGAGACGAGCAGTACTTC. Protein: CASSQGTATSGDEQYF.

V and J are TRBV11-2 and TRBJ2-5, with 7 bases aligning to TRBD1. CDR3 size: 13 residues. Germline CDR1 is SGHAT and CDR2 is FQNNGV. The V gene end was trimmed by 1 base and the J gene end by 6 bases; junction bases not matched to a gene: 2. CDR3 nucleotide sequence: TGTGCCAGCAGCTTAGGGGACAGACAGACCCAGTACTTC. It specifies CASSLGDRQTQYF.

V usage is TRBV5-1 and J usage is TRBJ1-2; weak D call: TRBD1 (5 bases). Germline loops: CDR1 SGHRS, CDR2 YFSETQ. The CDR3 covers 13 residues. Trimming shortened V by 0 bases and J by 7 bases, and 10 bases separated the two germline ends. CDR3 in DNA: TGCGCCAGCAGCTTGGCCCAGGGCGCTGGCTACACCTTC. This gives the protein CASSLAQGAGYTF.

This chain joins TRBV4-3 and TRBJ1-4; maybe TRBD1 (5 bases). V lost 0 bases and J 0 bases, leaving 11 bases between the germline ends. Per germline, CDR1 LGHNA and CDR2 YSLEER. The CDR3 length is 17 residues. The CDR3, as DNA: TGCGCCAGCAGCCAAGACAGGGCTTTATCAACTAATGAAAAACTGTTTTTT. As protein: CASSQDRALSTNEKLFF.